The rows below give T cell receptor beta chains drawn from one sample of a study of blood T cell repertoires in COVID-19. Assay used: immunoSEQ multiplex PCR; TCRdb lists only in-frame clones, some missing. The profile shows about 220,000 clones, roughly four fifths of them singletons. The sample consisted of PBMCs or T cells enriched from blood (not recorded which). Every receptor here comes from a man aged 35-49 years who had recovered from COVID-19. Both conserved end residues are part of each CDR3. The order of the fields is clone size, V gene, CDR3 length, D gene, J gene, CDR3 protein, CDR3 DNA. The D gene is left open where the match is weak. Rows may omit the clone size; those that give it use once, few, many or a size class.

NA	TRBV7-9	12	NA	TRBJ1-2	CASSLASRHYTF	TGTGCCAGCAGCTTAGCGAGCAGACACTACACCTTC
NA	TRBV3-1/TRBV3-2	12	NA	TRBJ1-1	CASSLNTMEAFF	TGTGCCAGCAGCTTGAACACTATGGAGGCTTTCTTT
NA	TRBV28	15	TRBD1	TRBJ2-2	CASSSRGPPGGELFF	TGTGCCAGCAGTTCCAGGGGGCCCCCGGGGGGGGAGCTGTTTTTT
NA	TRBV14	14	TRBD1	TRBJ2-5	CASSRWTGEETQYF	TGTGCCAGCAGCCGGTGGACAGGAGAAGAGACCCAGTACTTC
NA	TRBV18	14	NA	TRBJ1-1	CASSQDRLNTEAFF	TGTGCCAGCTCTCAAGACAGGTTGAACACTGAAGCTTTCTTT
NA	TRBV7-3	13	NA	TRBJ1-1	CASSLTRNTEAFF	TGTGCCAGCAGCTTAACCAGGAACACTGAAGCTTTCTTT
NA	TRBV10-3	14	NA	TRBJ1-4	CAISESSQGEKLFF	TGTGCCATCAGTGAGTCTTCCCAGGGTGAAAAACTGTTTTTT
NA	TRBV5-4	16	TRBD2	TRBJ2-7	CASSLGAASGRNEQYF	TGTGCCAGCAGCTTGGGGGCGGCTAGCGGGAGGAACGAGCAGTACTTC
NA	TRBV28	15	TRBD1	TRBJ2-1	CASSLPGQGRDEQFF	TGTGCCAGCAGTCTGCCGGGACAGGGTAGGGATGAGCAGTTCTTC
once	TRBV2	15	TRBD1	TRBJ1-1	CASRPLQGGNTEAFF	TGTGCCAGCAGGCCGCTACAGGGGGGGAACACTGAAGCTTTCTTT
NA	TRBV7-2	16	TRBD2	TRBJ2-3	CASSVTSGGGKDTQYF	TGTGCCAGCAGCGTGACTAGCGGGGGTGGAAAAGATACGCAGTATTTT
NA	TRBV5-6	13	NA	TRBJ1-2	CASSSQGSYGYTF	TGTGCCAGCAGCTCTCAGGGCTCCTATGGCTACACCTTC
once	TRBV7-6	16	TRBD2	TRBJ2-1	CASSFSGGRSYNEQFF	TGTGCCAGCAGCTTTAGCGGGGGCCGCTCCTACAATGAGCAGTTCTTC
NA	TRBV18	17	NA	TRBJ1-6	CASSPQHSRSRDAPLHF	TGTGCCAGCTCACCACAGCACTCGAGGAGCCGCGACGCGCCCCTCCACTTT
NA	TRBV15	15	NA	TRBJ1-5	CATSRPTGPGQPQHF	TGTGCCACCAGCAGACCTACAGGGCCCGGTCAGCCCCAGCATTTT
NA	TRBV6-6	24	TRBD2	TRBJ2-6	CASSPTPGTSGGTEPSSGANVLTF	TGTGCCAGCAGTCCGACCCCCGGGACTAGCGGGGGAACCGAGCCTTCCTCTGGGGCCAACGTCCTGACTTTC
NA	TRBV12-3/TRBV12-4	13	NA	TRBJ1-1	CASLWQGTTEAFF	TGTGCCAGCCTCTGGCAGGGGACCACTGAAGCTTTCTTT
NA	TRBV5-1	14	TRBD1	TRBJ1-5	CASSSTQGSQPQHF	TGCGCCAGCAGCTCGACACAGGGGTCTCAGCCCCAGCATTTT
NA	TRBV18	15	TRBD1	TRBJ2-5	CASSLNRGREETQYF	TGTGCCAGCTCACTTAACAGGGGGCGCGAGGAGACCCAGTACTTC
NA	TRBV4-3	14	NA	TRBJ2-1	CASSQGAYYNEQFF	TGCGCCAGCAGCCAAGGGGCTTACTACAATGAGCAGTTCTTC
NA	TRBV28	13	TRBD1	TRBJ2-7	CASSFGQGDEQYF	TGTGCCAGCAGTTTTGGACAGGGCGACGAGCAGTACTTC
NA	TRBV7-2	14	NA	TRBJ2-2	CASSFSGNTGELFF	TGTGCCAGCAGCTTTAGCGGTAACACCGGGGAGCTGTTTTTT
once	TRBV15	15	NA	TRBJ2-3	CATSRDFRGADTQYF	TGTGCCACCAGCAGAGATTTCAGGGGGGCAGATACGCAGTATTTT
NA	TRBV19	11	NA	TRBJ2-7	CASGSAYEQYF	TGTGCCAGTGGGAGCGCCTACGAGCAGTACTTC
NA	TRBV6-1	14	NA	TRBJ1-1	CASSEGRAWTEAFF	TGTGCCAGCAGTGAAGGGAGGGCTTGGACTGAAGCTTTCTTT